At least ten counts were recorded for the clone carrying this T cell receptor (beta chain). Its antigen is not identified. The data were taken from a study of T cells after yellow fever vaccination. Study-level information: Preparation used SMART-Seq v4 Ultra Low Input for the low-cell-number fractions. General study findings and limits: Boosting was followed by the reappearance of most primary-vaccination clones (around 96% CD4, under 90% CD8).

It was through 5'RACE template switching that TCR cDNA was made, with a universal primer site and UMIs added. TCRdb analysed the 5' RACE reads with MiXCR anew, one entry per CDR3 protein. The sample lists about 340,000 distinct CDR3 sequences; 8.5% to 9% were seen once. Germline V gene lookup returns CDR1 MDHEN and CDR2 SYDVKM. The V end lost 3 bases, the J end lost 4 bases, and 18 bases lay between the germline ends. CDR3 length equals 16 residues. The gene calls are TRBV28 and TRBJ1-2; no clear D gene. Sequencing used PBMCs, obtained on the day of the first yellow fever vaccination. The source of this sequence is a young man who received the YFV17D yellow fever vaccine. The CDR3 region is CASSFVRGRPSYGYTF. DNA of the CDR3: TGTGCCAGCAGTTTTGTCCGCGGTCGACCGAGCTATGGCTACACCTTC.